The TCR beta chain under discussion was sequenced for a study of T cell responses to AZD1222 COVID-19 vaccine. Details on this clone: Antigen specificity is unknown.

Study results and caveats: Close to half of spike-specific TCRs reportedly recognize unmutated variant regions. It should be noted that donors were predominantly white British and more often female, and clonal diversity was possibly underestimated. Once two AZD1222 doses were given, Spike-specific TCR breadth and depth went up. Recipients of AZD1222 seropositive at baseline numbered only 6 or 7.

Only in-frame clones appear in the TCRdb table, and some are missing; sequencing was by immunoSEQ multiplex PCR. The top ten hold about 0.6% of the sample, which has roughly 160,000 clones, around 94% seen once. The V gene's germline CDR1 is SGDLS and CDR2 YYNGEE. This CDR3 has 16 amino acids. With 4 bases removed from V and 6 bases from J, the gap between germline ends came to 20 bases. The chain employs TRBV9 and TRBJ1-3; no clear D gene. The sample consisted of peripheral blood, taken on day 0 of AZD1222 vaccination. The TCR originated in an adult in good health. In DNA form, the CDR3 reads TGTGCCAGCAGCCCTTACTCGGGCCTCTCAAAAAACACCATATATTTT. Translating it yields CASSPYSGLSKNTIYF.